This paragraph covers one TCR beta chain sequence. The antigen remains undetermined. This sample is part of a study of OX40 agonist ivuxolimab in advanced cancers. Study-wide background: Patients took ivuxolimab, an agonistic anti-OX40 (CD134) antibody. Findings and caveats of the study: There were also nonresponders showing low normalized T-cell clonal expansion. The mean number of expanded clones was higher in CD8+ T cells than in CD4+.

Method: immunoSEQ multiplex PCR; TCRdb's copy keeps in-frame clones and lacks some. This sample carries 80,000 to 100,000 clones, more than 75% of them seen once, and the ten largest clones take 0.33%. The CDR3 has 18 residues. V lost 5 bases and J lost 0; bases outside the gene matches: 13. Per the germline V gene, CDR1 is SGHAT and CDR2 is FQNNGV. The input for sequencing was CD4+ or CD8+ T cells sorted from blood, taken in a trial of the OX40 agonist ivuxolimab. The chain carries TRBV11-2 and TRBJ2-4, with TRBD2 matching 7 bases. The origin of this receptor is an adult with an advanced solid tumor such as melanoma, head and neck, liver or kidney cancer. The CDR3 loop reads CASSPRRGSVLAKNIQYF. DNA for the CDR3: TGTGCCAGCAGCCCGCGGCGGGGGTCGGTTCTAGCCAAAAACATTCAGTACTTC.